This TCR beta chain came from a study of cytomegalovirus exposure and HLA in healthy donors. V was cut by 5 bases and J by 6 bases, with 13 bases left in between. This CDR3 region has 13 residues. From germline, CDR1 is SGHRS and CDR2 YFSETQ. PCR primers comprised 60 Vbeta and 13 Jbeta primers. Using immunoSEQ multiplex PCR, the repertoire was profiled, and TCRdb retains in-frame clones only, with some absent. In the table there are about 82,000 clones, over 75% of which are singletons. Everyone who donated was a healthy bone marrow donor. About this clone: Its antigen remains unknown.

Findings and limits, study-wide: Among the most significant clusters, several appeared linked to common viral pathogens in a later analysis.

The chain is built from TRBV5-1 and TRBJ2-3, with no clear D. The sequencing input was PBMCs. The sequence was collected from a human donor in good health. The CDR3 bases are TGCGCCAGCAGGAACCCCGCCGAGGATACGCAGTATTTT. Translated: CASRNPAEDTQYF. The full variable domain, in which reference TRBV5-1 and TRBJ2-3 provide the parts outside the CDR3, is KAGVTQTPRYLIKTRGQQVTLSCSPISGHRSVSWYQQTPGQGLQFLFEYFSETQRNKGNFPGRFSGRQFSNSRSEMNVSTLELGDSALYLCASRNPAEDTQYFGPGTRLTVL.